A selection of T cell receptor beta chains follows, all from one sample in a study of OX40 agonist ivuxolimab in advanced cancers. Assay used: immunoSEQ multiplex PCR; TCRdb lists only in-frame clones, some missing. In the table there are some 60,000 clones, roughly 89% of which are singletons. The material was CD4+ or CD8+ T cells sorted from blood, obtained in a trial of the OX40 agonist ivuxolimab. Source of these receptors: an adult with an advanced solid tumor such as melanoma, head and neck, liver or kidney cancer. Each CDR3 is given with its conserved first and last residue. A D gene is named only where the DNA matches it firmly. Only part of the rows carry a size: once, few, many, or a class if the clone is expanded.

CDR3 protein	CDR3 DNA	V gene	J gene	D gene	clone size
CASSLNRGPDTQYF	TGTGCCAGCAGCTTGAACAGGGGCCCAGATACGCAGTATTTT	TRBV5-6	TRBJ2-3	TRBD1	once
CSASPSYEQYF	TGCAGTGCTAGCCCCTCCTACGAGCAGTACTTC	TRBV20-1	TRBJ2-7	-	-
CSVEDQGNEQYF	TGCAGCGTTGAAGATCAGGGGAACGAGCAGTACTTC	TRBV29-1	TRBJ2-7	-	medium-sized
CASSLASTDTQYF	TGTGCCAGCAGCTTAGCGTCAACAGATACGCAGTATTTT	TRBV7-9	TRBJ2-3	-	-
CASSPSGVVNSPLHF	TGTGCCAGCAGCCCCAGTGGTGTGGTTAATTCACCCCTCCACTTT	TRBV7-9	TRBJ1-6	-	-
CASSVAEPYEQFF	TGTGCCAGCAGCGTAGCCGAGCCCTATGAGCAGTTCTTC	TRBV9	TRBJ2-1	-	-
CASSELRRVTNYGYTF	TGTGCCAGCAGTGAACTCCGGAGAGTCACTAACTATGGCTACACCTTC	TRBV6-1	TRBJ1-2	-	-
CASSRRQGHNSPLHF	TGTGCCAGCAGTCGAAGACAGGGCCATAATTCACCCCTCCACTTT	TRBV27	TRBJ1-6	TRBD1	-
CASSLEGLGTEAFF	TGTGCCAGCAGCTTAGAGGGTTTAGGGACTGAAGCTTTCTTT	TRBV5-4	TRBJ1-1	-	-
CASSQGSGIGFDEQFF	TGCGCCAGCAGCCAAGGTAGCGGGATCGGTTTTGACGAGCAGTTCTTC	TRBV4-1	TRBJ2-1	TRBD2	-
CASSLAASQETQYF	TGCGCCAGCAGCTTGGCTGCCTCCCAAGAGACCCAGTACTTC	TRBV5-1	TRBJ2-5	-	-
CASSEAPGRGREQFF	TGTGCCAGCAGTGAAGCCCCTGGCAGGGGTAGGGAGCAGTTCTTC	TRBV2	TRBJ2-1	-	-
CASSYGGEYTDTQYF	TGTGCCAGCAGCTACGGGGGGGAGTACACAGATACGCAGTATTTT	TRBV7-2	TRBJ2-3	TRBD2	-
CASSLFWRGAGRDEQFF	TGTGCCAGCAGTTTATTTTGGCGTGGGGCAGGGCGGGATGAGCAGTTCTTC	TRBV28	TRBJ2-1	-	-
CASSYSTRGTGELFF	TGTGCCAGCAGTTACTCTACTAGAGGCACCGGGGAGCTGTTTTTT	TRBV6-5	TRBJ2-2	-	once
CASSIGDSSGNTIYF	TGTGCCAGTAGTATAGGGGACAGCTCTGGAAACACCATATATTTT	TRBV19	TRBJ1-3	TRBD1	-
CASTVQGARGANVLTF	TGTGCCAGCACCGTACAGGGGGCGCGCGGGGCCAACGTCCTGACTTTC	TRBV28	TRBJ2-6	TRBD1	-
CASSVVPTQNTEAFF	TGTGCCAGCAGCGTAGTCCCGACACAGAACACTGAAGCTTTCTTT	TRBV9	TRBJ1-1	-	-
CASSLEDGNYEQYF	TGTGCCAGCAGCTTGGAGGACGGTAACTACGAGCAGTACTTC	TRBV5-4	TRBJ2-7	-	-
CASSKGEVWRANYGYTF	TGTGCCAGTAGTAAAGGTGAGGTTTGGAGAGCTAACTATGGCTACACCTTC	TRBV19	TRBJ1-2	-	-
CASSHSAGGGQPQHF	TGCGCCAGCAGCCACTCAGCGGGGGGCGGCCAGCCCCAGCATTTT	TRBV4-1	TRBJ1-5	-	-
CASSLGDFGRQETQYF	TGCGCCAGCAGCTTGGGGGACTTTGGCAGGCAAGAGACCCAGTACTTC	TRBV5-1	TRBJ2-5	-	-
CASSPETVYNEQFF	TGTGCCAGCAGCCCAGAGACAGTGTACAATGAGCAGTTCTTC	TRBV2	TRBJ2-1	-	-
CSAGLAETQYF	TGCAGTGCTGGTCTAGCAGAGACCCAGTACTTC	TRBV20-1	TRBJ2-5	-	-
CASSPGSGDRVIGYTF	TGTGCCAGCTCACCGGGAAGTGGAGACAGGGTCATAGGCTACACCTTC	TRBV18	TRBJ1-2	TRBD1	-
CASSDRDRAEKLFF	TGTGCCAGCAGCGACCGGGACAGGGCTGAAAAACTGTTTTTT	TRBV9	TRBJ1-4	TRBD1	-
CASSLGGYSYEQYF	TGTGCCAGCAGCCTAGGCGGGTACTCCTACGAGCAGTACTTC	TRBV5-6	TRBJ2-7	-	-
CASSYIGGEQFF	TGTGCCAGCAGTTACATAGGAGGTGAGCAGTTCTTC	TRBV6-5	TRBJ2-1	-	-
CASSEKWTGGNYGYTF	TGTGCCAGCAGTGAGAAGTGGACAGGCGGGAACTATGGCTACACCTTC	TRBV6-1	TRBJ1-2	TRBD1	-
CASVTAGQLSSYEQYF	TGCGCCAGCGTAACCGCGGGACAACTTTCCTCCTACGAGCAGTACTTC	TRBV23-1	TRBJ2-7	-	-
CASSPDMITEAFF	TGCGCCAGCAGCCCCGACATGATCACTGAAGCTTTCTTT	TRBV10-2	TRBJ1-1	-	-
CASSYSLGQAYEQYF	TGTGCCAGCAGTTACAGCCTTGGACAGGCCTACGAGCAGTACTTC	TRBV6-5	TRBJ2-7	TRBD1	once